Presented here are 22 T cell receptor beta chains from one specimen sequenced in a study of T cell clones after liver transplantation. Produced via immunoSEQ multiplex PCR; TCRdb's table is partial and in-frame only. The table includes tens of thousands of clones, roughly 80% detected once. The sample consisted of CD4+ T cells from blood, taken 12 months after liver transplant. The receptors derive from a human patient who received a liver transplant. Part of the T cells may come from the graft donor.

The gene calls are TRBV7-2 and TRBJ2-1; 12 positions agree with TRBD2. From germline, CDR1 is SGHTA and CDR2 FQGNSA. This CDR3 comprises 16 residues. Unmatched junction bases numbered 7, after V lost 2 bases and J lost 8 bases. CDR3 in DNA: TGTGCCAGCAGCTTAAGGACTAGCGGGATTGGCCATGAGCAGTTCTTC. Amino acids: CASSLRTSGIGHEQFF.

The CDR3 region has the DNA TGTGCCAGCAGTTTATGGGGACAGGCCCTCTCTGGGGCCAACGTCCTGACTTTC. This sequence encodes CASSLWGQALSGANVLTF. The rearrangement links TRBV28 to TRBJ2-6; 8 positions match TRBD1. CDR1 is MDHEN, CDR2 SYDVKM, per germline. This CDR3 has 18 amino acids. The V segment lost 0 bases and the J segment 0 bases; nucleotides outside the gene matches: 4.

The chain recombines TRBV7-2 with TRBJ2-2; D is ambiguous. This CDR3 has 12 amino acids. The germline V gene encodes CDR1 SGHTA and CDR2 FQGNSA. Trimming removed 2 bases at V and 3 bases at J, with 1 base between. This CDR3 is CASSLYTGELFF. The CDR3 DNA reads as TGTGCCAGCAGCTTATACACCGGGGAGCTGTTTTTT.

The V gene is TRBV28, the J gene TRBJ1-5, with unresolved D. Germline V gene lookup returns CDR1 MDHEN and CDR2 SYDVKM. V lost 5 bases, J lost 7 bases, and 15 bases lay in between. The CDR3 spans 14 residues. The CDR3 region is CASSIPYQRQPQHF. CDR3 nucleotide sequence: TGTGCCAGCAGTATCCCGTACCAGCGGCAGCCCCAGCATTTT.

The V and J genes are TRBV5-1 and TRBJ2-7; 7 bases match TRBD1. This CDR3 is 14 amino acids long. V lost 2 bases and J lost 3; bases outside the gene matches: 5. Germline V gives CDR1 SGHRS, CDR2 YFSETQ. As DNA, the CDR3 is TGCGCCAGCAGCTTCGTCGCAGGGGGCTACGAGCAGTACTTC. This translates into CASSFVAGGYEQYF.

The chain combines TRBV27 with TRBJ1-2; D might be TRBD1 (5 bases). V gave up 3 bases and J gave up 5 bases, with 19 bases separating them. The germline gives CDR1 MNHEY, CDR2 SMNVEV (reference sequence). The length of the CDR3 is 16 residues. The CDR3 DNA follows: TGTGCCAGCAGTTTTCTCGGGGGGGTCTACCGTTATGGCTACACCTTC. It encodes CASSFLGGVYRYGYTF.

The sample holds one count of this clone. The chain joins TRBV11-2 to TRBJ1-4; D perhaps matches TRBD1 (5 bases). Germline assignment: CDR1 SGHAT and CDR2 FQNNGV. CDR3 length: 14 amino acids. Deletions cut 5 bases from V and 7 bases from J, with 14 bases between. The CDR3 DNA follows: TGTGCCAGCAGCACCCGACAGATTGGTGAAAAACTGTTTTTT. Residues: CASSTRQIGEKLFF.

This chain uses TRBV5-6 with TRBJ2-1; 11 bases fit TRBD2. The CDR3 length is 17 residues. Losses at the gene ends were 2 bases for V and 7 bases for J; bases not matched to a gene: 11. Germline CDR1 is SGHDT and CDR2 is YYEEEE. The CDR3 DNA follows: TGTGCCAGCAGCTTTTTTAGCGGGAGGGGTTCGTGGAATGAGCAGTTCTTC. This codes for CASSFFSGRGSWNEQFF.

Written as DNA, the CDR3 is TGTGCCAGCTCACCACCGGGACTAGCGGGAGGAAAGGACGAGCAGTACTTC. Its translation is CASSPPGLAGGKDEQYF. V gene TRBV18 combines with J gene TRBJ2-7; 15 bases are shared with TRBD2. The germline gives CDR1 KGHSH, CDR2 LQKENI. This CDR3 contains 17 residues. J lost 5 bases, V lost 0 bases, and 5 bases had no gene match.

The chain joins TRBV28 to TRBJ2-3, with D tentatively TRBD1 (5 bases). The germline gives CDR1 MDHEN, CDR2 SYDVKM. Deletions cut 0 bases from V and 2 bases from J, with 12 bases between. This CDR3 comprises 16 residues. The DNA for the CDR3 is TGTGCCAGCAGTTTATGGGTAGGGGCGGCCACAGATACGCAGTATTTT. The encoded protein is CASSLWVGAATDTQYF.

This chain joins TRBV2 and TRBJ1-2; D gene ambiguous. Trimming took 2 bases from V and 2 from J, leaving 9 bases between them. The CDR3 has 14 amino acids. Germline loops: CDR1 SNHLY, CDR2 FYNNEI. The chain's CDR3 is CASSESPENYGYTF. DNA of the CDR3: TGTGCCAGCAGTGAATCCCCAGAAAACTATGGCTACACCTTC.

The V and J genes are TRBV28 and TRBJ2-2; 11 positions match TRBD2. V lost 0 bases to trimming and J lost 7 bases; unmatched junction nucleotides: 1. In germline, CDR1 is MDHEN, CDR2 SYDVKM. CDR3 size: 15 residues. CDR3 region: CASSLWLAGGGELFF. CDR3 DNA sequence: TGTGCCAGCAGTTTATGGCTAGCGGGAGGCGGGGAGCTGTTTTTT.

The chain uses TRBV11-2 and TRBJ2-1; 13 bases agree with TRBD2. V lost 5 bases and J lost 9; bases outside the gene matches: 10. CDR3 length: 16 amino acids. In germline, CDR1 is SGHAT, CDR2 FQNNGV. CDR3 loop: CASSLETSGRAGEQFF. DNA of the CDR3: TGTGCCAGCAGCCTCGAAACTAGCGGGAGGGCCGGTGAGCAGTTCTTC.

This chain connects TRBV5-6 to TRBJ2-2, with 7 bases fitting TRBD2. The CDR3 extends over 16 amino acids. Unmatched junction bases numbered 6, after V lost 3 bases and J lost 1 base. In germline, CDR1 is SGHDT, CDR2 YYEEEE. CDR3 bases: TGTGCCAGCAGCTCGGCTAGCGGAGGGAACACCGGGGAGCTGTTTTTT. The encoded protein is CASSSASGGNTGELFF.

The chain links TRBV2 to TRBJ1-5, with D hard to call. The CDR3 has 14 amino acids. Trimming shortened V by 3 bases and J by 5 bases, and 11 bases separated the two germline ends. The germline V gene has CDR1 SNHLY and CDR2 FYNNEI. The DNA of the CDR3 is TGTGCCAGCAGTGATTTAAGCTCGGATCAGCCCCAGCATTTT. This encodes CASSDLSSDQPQHF. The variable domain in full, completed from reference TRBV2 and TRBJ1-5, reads EPEVTQTPSHQVTQMGQEVILRCVPISNHLYFYWYRQILGQKVEFLVSFYNNEISEKSEIFDDQFSVERPDGSNFTLKIRSTKLEDSAMYFCASSDLSSDQPQHFGDGTRLSIL.

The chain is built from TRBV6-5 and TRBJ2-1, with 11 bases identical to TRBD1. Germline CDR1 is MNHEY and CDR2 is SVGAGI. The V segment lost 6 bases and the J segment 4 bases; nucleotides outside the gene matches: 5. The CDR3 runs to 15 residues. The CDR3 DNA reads TGTGCCAGCAGCCGCGGGACAGGGGGTTACAATGAGCAGTTCTTC. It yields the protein CASSRGTGGYNEQFF.

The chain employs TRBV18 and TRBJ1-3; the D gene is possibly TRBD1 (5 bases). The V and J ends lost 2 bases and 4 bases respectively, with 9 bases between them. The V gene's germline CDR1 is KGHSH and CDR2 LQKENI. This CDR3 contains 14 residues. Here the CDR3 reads CASSPAGTGNTIYF. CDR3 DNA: TGTGCCAGCTCACCAGCGGGGACCGGAAACACCATATATTTT.

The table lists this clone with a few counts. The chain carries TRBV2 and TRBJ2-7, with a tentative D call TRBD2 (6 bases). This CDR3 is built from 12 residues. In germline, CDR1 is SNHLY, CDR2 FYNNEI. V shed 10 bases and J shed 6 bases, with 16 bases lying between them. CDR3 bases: TGTGCCACCGGACTACAAGGTGCCGAGCAGTACTTC. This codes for CATGLQGAEQYF.

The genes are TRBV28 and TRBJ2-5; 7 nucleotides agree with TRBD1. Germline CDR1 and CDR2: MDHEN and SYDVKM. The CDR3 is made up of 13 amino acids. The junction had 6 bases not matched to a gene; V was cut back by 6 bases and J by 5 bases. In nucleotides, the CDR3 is TGTGCCAGCAGATTGACAGGGACGGAGACCCAGTACTTC. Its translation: CASRLTGTETQYF.

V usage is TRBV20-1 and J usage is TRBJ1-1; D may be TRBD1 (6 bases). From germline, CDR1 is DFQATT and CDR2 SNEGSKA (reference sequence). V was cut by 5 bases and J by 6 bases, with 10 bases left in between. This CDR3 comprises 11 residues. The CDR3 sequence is CSADGQPEAFF. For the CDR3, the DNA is TGCAGTGCTGATGGACAGCCTGAAGCTTTCTTT.

The CDR3 DNA is TGCGCCAGCAGCCAAGGCACAGGGGCCGATACGCAGTATTTT. Translated: CASSQGTGADTQYF. V usage is TRBV4-3 and J usage is TRBJ2-3; 7 nucleotides match TRBD1. This CDR3 has 14 residues. Unmatched junction bases numbered 4, after V lost 1 base and J lost 6 bases. Germline CDR1 reads LGHNA; CDR2 reads YSLEER.

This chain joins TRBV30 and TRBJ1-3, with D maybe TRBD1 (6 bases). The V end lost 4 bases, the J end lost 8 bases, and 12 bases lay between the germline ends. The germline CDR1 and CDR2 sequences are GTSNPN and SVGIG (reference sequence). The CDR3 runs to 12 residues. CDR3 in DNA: TGTGCCTGGACGCTCAGGGGCTACACCATATATTTT. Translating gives CAWTLRGYTIYF. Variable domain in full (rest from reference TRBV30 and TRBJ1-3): SQTIHQWPATLVQPVGSPLSLECTVEGTSNPNLYWYRQAAGRGLQLLFYSVGIGQISSEVPQNLSASRPQDRQFILSSKKLLLSDSGFYLCAWTLRGYTIYFGEGSWLTVV.